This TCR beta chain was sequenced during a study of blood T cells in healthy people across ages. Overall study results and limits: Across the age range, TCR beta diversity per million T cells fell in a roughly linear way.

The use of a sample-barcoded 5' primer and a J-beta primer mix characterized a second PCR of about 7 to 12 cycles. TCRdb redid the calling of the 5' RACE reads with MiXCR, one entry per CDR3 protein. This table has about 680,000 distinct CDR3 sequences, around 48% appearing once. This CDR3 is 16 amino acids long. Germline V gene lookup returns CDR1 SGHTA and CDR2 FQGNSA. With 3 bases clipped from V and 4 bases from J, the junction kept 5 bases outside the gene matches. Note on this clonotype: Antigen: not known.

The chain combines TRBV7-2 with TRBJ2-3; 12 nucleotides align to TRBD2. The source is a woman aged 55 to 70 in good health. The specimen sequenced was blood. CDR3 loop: CASSFALAGGADTQYF. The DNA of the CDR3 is TGTGCCAGCAGCTTTGCGCTAGCGGGAGGGGCAGATACGCAGTATTTT. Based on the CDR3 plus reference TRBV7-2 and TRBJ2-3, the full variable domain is GAGVSQSPSNKVTEKGKDVELRCDPISGHTALYWYRQSLGQGLEFLIYFQGNSAPDKSGLPSDRFSAERTGGSVSTLTIQRTQQEDSAVYLCASSFALAGGADTQYFGPGTRLTVL.